One and the same sample provided the 31 T cell receptor beta chains below, sequenced in a study of T cells in localized non-small cell lung cancer. The assay was immunoSEQ multiplex PCR, and TCRdb's table has in-frame clones only and misses some. The sample holds 58,000 or so clones, roughly 90% seen once. The specimen was peripheral blood, collected before any cancer treatment. The receptors stem from a woman aged 40 to 75 with stage I lung adenocarcinoma.

As concerns this clone: The same CDR3 arises from other DNA sequences in this sample as well. The chain employs TRBV29-1 and TRBJ2-5; D uncertain. The CDR3 is made up of 11 amino acids. The germline CDR1 and CDR2 sequences are SQVTM and ANQGSEA. V was pared by 4 bases and J by 4 bases, with 7 bases between. The CDR3: CSVAGSETQYF. As DNA, the CDR3 is TGCAGCGTTGCCGGGTCAGAGACCCAGTACTTC.

The V and J genes are TRBV19 and TRBJ1-3; no reliable D call. The CDR3 consists of 15 residues. Trimming removed 3 bases from V and 0 bases from J, with 9 bases in between. Germline-derived CDR1 and CDR2 are LNHDA and SQIVND (reference sequence). This CDR3 reads CASSIDESSGNTIYF. The CDR3, as DNA: TGTGCCAGTAGTATCGACGAGTCCTCTGGAAACACCATATATTTT.

This chain connects TRBV7-3 to TRBJ2-1; the D gene is possibly TRBD1 (6 bases). V lost 5 bases and J lost 7, with 9 bases in between. The germline V gene has CDR1 SGHTA and CDR2 FQGTGA. The CDR3 is 12 amino acids. The CDR3 reads CASSPQGNEQFF. CDR3 DNA sequence: TGTGCCAGCAGCCCACAGGGTAATGAGCAGTTCTTC.

The chain links TRBV7-3 to TRBJ2-3; D gene unclear. With 5 bases removed from V and 4 bases from J, the gap between germline ends came to 10 bases. The CDR3 is 13 amino acids. Germline V gene data show CDR1 as SGHTA and CDR2 as FQGTGA. The CDR3 spells CASSPSMADTQYF. The CDR3 bases are TGTGCCAGCAGCCCCTCGATGGCAGATACGCAGTATTTT.

The CDR3 sequence is CASSQVSGHGYTF. The CDR3 bases are TGCGCCAGCAGCCAAGTGTCTGGCCATGGCTACACCTTC. The genes are TRBV4-3 and TRBJ1-2; D not resolved. This CDR3 spans 13 amino acids. Trimming left V 1 base short and J 6 bases short, with 9 bases between. Germline-derived CDR1 and CDR2 are LGHNA and YSLEER.

This chain uses TRBV30 with TRBJ1-1; no firm D call. V dropped 2 bases and J dropped 6 bases, with 16 bases sitting between them. Looked up from germline, CDR1 is GTSNPN and CDR2 is SVGIG (reference sequence). CDR3 size: 14 residues. CDR3 DNA: TGTGCCTGGAGTTACCCCACGACATGGGCTGAAGCTTTCTTT. Amino acids: CAWSYPTTWAEAFF.

This chain joins TRBV9 and TRBJ2-7; D remains ambiguous. The CDR3 runs to 14 residues. Germline CDR1 is SGDLS and CDR2 is YYNGEE. The V end was cut by 3 bases, the J end by 2 bases, with 12 bases between. The CDR3 DNA sequence: TGTGCCAGCAGCGAAGGTATGATCACCTACGAGCAGTACTTC. It translates to CASSEGMITYEQYF.

This clone has just one count. The chain couples TRBV5-1 to TRBJ1-6; D is ambiguous. The CDR3 contains 16 residues. Trimming pared 1 base from V and 7 bases from J, leaving 15 bases between. Germline lookup yields CDR1 SGHRS and CDR2 YFSETQ. CDR3 residues: CASSLREPLQNSPLHF. DNA for the CDR3: TGCGCCAGCAGCTTGAGGGAACCCTTACAAAATTCACCCCTCCACTTT.

V is TRBV5-1 and J is TRBJ1-1, with D possibly being TRBD1 (6 bases). Germline values: CDR1 SGHRS, CDR2 YFSETQ. V was trimmed by 4 bases and J by 1 base, leaving 8 bases between them. There are 13 residues in the CDR3. CDR3 in amino acids: CASSRTANTEAFF. In DNA, the CDR3 is TGCGCCAGCAGCCGGACAGCGAACACTGAAGCTTTCTTT.

J is TRBJ2-7 and V is TRBV19, with D possibly TRBD2 on 6 matching bases. From germline, CDR1 is LNHDA and CDR2 SQIVND (reference sequence). The germline V and J ends were trimmed by 7 bases and 1 base, with 17 bases remaining between them. There are 15 residues in the CDR3. The CDR3 nucleotides are TGTGCCAGTAAAGTTGAGGAGGGAGTGTCCTACGAGCAGTACTTC. This sequence encodes CASKVEEGVSYEQYF.

V and J are TRBV27 and TRBJ1-1; 7 bases map to TRBD1. This CDR3 region has 14 residues. The trim removed 8 bases at V and 6 bases at J, leaving 12 bases unmatched. Germline assignment: CDR1 MNHEY and CDR2 SMNVEV (reference sequence). The CDR3 DNA reads TGTGCCAGCGGGAGGACAGGTGGGGCCCCTGAAGCTTTCTTT. The encoded protein is CASGRTGGAPEAFF.

Written as DNA, the CDR3 is TGTGCCAGCAGGAGGACGGTCGGAAACACCATATATTTT. Translation gives CASRRTVGNTIYF. The V call is TRBV28, the J call TRBJ1-3; D not certain. Germline V gives CDR1 MDHEN, CDR2 SYDVKM. The V end was cut by 6 bases, the J end by 4 bases, with 10 bases between. The CDR3 has 13 amino acids.

The gene calls are TRBV7-7 and TRBJ2-3, with TRBD1 matching over 8 bases. J was trimmed by 6 bases and V by 3 bases; bases with no gene match: 5. Germline assignment: CDR1 SSHAT and CDR2 FNYEAQ (reference sequence). The CDR3 length is 14 residues. The CDR3 sequence: CASSLQGAHDTQYF. In nucleotides, the CDR3 is TGTGCCAGCAGCTTGCAGGGGGCGCATGATACGCAGTATTTT. The variable domain in full, with the rest retrieved from reference TRBV7-7 and TRBJ2-3, is GAGVSQSPRYKVTKRGQDVTLRCDPISSHATLYWYQQALGQGPEFLTYFNYEAQPDKSGLPSDRFSAERPEGSISTLTIQRTEQRDSAMYRCASSLQGAHDTQYFGPGTRLTVL.

Only a few counts were recorded for this clone. The V call is TRBV5-4, the J call TRBJ2-3; D not resolved. V was trimmed by 4 bases and J by 0 bases, leaving 9 bases between them. The CDR3 is 14 residues long. Germline CDR1 SGHNT, CDR2 YYREEE (reference sequence). CDR3 DNA sequence: TGTGCCAGCAGCGCCGATTCTAGCACAGATACGCAGTATTTT. This translates into CASSADSSTDTQYF.

This chain links TRBV5-6 with TRBJ1-2; TRBD1 matches 12 bases. V dropped 4 bases and J dropped 4; count of bases not matched to a gene: 8. The CDR3 spans 16 residues. The germline V gene has CDR1 SGHDT and CDR2 YYEEEE. The CDR3 here is CASSPGTGGEGYGYTF. The CDR3 nucleotides read TGTGCCAGCAGCCCCGGGACAGGGGGCGAGGGCTATGGCTACACCTTC.

This rearrangement joins TRBV7-2 to TRBJ2-7, with D possibly matching TRBD2 (5 bases). The CDR3 is 15 amino acids. Germline lookup yields CDR1 SGHTA and CDR2 FQGNSA. Trimming removed 2 bases at V and 7 bases at J, with 18 bases between. As DNA, the CDR3 is TGTGCCAGCAGCTTAATAGGACTTCAATTAGGGGAGCAGTACTTC. This gives the protein CASSLIGLQLGEQYF.

The genes are TRBV27 and TRBJ2-3, with 7 bases identical to TRBD2. The junction had 9 bases not matched to a gene; V was cut back by 5 bases and J by 1 base. Germline V gene lookup returns CDR1 MNHEY and CDR2 SMNVEV (reference sequence). The CDR3 contains 16 residues. CDR3 DNA: TGTGCCAGCAGTACTACCGGGACTACAGGCACAGATACGCAGTATTTT. This sequence encodes CASSTTGTTGTDTQYF.

The chain recombines TRBV27 with TRBJ1-5; no definite D call. CDR3 length: 17 amino acids. CDR1 is MNHEY, CDR2 SMNVEV, per germline (reference sequence). Trimming took 0 bases from V and 0 from J, leaving 12 bases between them. As DNA, the CDR3 is TGTGCCAGCAGTTTATCGATGCACGTTTATAGCAATCAGCCCCAGCATTTT. Amino acid sequence: CASSLSMHVYSNQPQHF.

The chain carries TRBV7-2 and TRBJ2-7; D gene unclear. V lost 0 bases and J lost 5, with 5 bases in between. The CDR3 is 12 amino acids. In germline, CDR1 is SGHTA, CDR2 FQGNSA. The CDR3: CASSLALHEQYF. Written as DNA, the CDR3 is TGTGCCAGCAGCTTAGCGCTGCACGAGCAGTACTTC.

J is TRBJ2-5 and V is TRBV5-1; TRBD2 might be the D (6 bases). There are 15 residues in the CDR3. Between the trimmed V and J ends, which lost 0 bases and 1 base, there was a span of 10 bases. Germline V gene lookup returns CDR1 SGHRS and CDR2 YFSETQ. CDR3 nucleotides: TGCGCCAGCAGCTTGGGGAGGGGACTCCAAGAGACCCAGTACTTC. It codes for CASSLGRGLQETQYF.

The J gene is TRBJ2-5, the V gene TRBV30, with 8 bases aligning to TRBD2. Germline trimming cut 2 bases from V and 0 bases from J; bases unmatched to any gene: 14. The CDR3 loop spans 18 amino acids. The germline V gene encodes CDR1 GTSNPN and CDR2 SVGIG (reference sequence). CDR3 DNA: TGTGCCTGGAGTCTCCGCGACGAGACTAGCGATTACCAAGAGACCCAGTACTTC. Translation: CAWSLRDETSDYQETQYF.

The rearrangement links TRBV28 to TRBJ1-6; TRBD1 is a possible D gene (5 bases). Deletions cut 6 bases from V and 10 bases from J, with 16 bases between. Looked up from germline, CDR1 is MDHEN and CDR2 is SYDVKM. This CDR3 has 14 amino acids. As DNA, the CDR3 is TGTGCCAGCAGACCCCAAACGGGGCAATCACCCCTCCACTTT. Translated, it gives CASRPQTGQSPLHF.

This clone occurred once. In nucleotides, the CDR3 is TGTGCCAGCAGCTTAAGAACTAGCGGGCTCTTTAGGAAGGAGTACTTC. This encodes CASSLRTSGLFRKEYF. The chain joins TRBV5-6 to TRBJ2-7; 9 positions agree with TRBD2. This CDR3 has 16 amino acids. With 2 bases clipped from V and 11 bases from J, the junction kept 17 bases outside the gene matches. Per germline, CDR1 SGHDT and CDR2 YYEEEE.

This chain links TRBV5-1 with TRBJ2-3; D remains unclear. Germline values: CDR1 SGHRS, CDR2 YFSETQ. Trimming stripped 4 bases from V and 2 bases from J, with 20 bases between. This CDR3 is 17 amino acids long. The CDR3 region is CASSPETRSLTTDTQYF. The CDR3 DNA sequence: TGCGCCAGCAGCCCGGAGACACGTTCCCTGACCACAGATACGCAGTATTTT. Based on the CDR3 plus reference TRBV5-1 and TRBJ2-3, the full variable domain is KAGVTQTPRYLIKTRGQQVTLSCSPISGHRSVSWYQQTPGQGLQFLFEYFSETQRNKGNFPGRFSGRQFSNSRSEMNVSTLELGDSALYLCASSPETRSLTTDTQYFGPGTRLTVL.

This chain links TRBV9 with TRBJ2-3; maybe TRBD2 (5 bases). There are 12 residues in the CDR3. Germline CDR1 is SGDLS and CDR2 is YYNGEE. Trimming stripped 4 bases from V and 6 bases from J, with 9 bases between. CDR3 DNA: TGTGCCAGCAGCCCTACTAGGGATACGCAGTATTTT. Its protein product is CASSPTRDTQYF.

The J gene is TRBJ1-5, the V gene TRBV6-6; D gene ambiguous. This CDR3 region has 12 residues. The germline V gene encodes CDR1 MNHNY and CDR2 SVGAGI (reference sequence). V lost 5 bases and J 5 bases, leaving 7 bases between the germline ends. The CDR3 DNA is TGTGCCAGCAGTCCCCCCGATCAGCCCCAGCATTTT. Its protein is CASSPPDQPQHF.

The rearrangement uses TRBV28 and TRBJ1-1, with D uncertain. The CDR3 has 14 residues. The V gene lost 2 bases and the J gene lost 0 bases, with 7 bases spanning the gap. Germline CDR1 MDHEN, CDR2 SYDVKM. The CDR3 nucleotides read TGTGCCAGCAGTTTAGTACAGCTGAACACTGAAGCTTTCTTT. Its translation is CASSLVQLNTEAFF.

CDR3 sequence: CASSSEGGKNIQYF. CDR3 DNA sequence: TGCGCCAGCAGCTCGGAGGGGGGTAAGAACATTCAGTACTTC. V is TRBV5-1 and J is TRBJ2-4; D could derive from TRBD1 or TRBD2 (6 bases each). The CDR3 extends over 14 amino acids. V shed 3 bases and J shed 7 bases, with 14 bases lying between them. The germline CDR1 and CDR2 sequences are SGHRS and YFSETQ.

The CDR3 nucleotides read TGTGCCAGCAGTCAGGGACTAGCGGGAGCTGGTGAGCAGTTCTTC. Translating gives CASSQGLAGAGEQFF. This chain links TRBV6-6 with TRBJ2-1; 14 nucleotides line up with TRBD2. The germline gives CDR1 MNHNY, CDR2 SVGAGI (reference sequence). The CDR3 loop spans 15 amino acids. The junction had 6 bases not matched to a gene; V was cut back by 5 bases and J by 9 bases.

The chain couples TRBV7-2 to TRBJ1-2, with D uncertain. Germline CDR1 reads SGHTA; CDR2 reads FQGNSA. V shed 3 bases and J shed 4 bases, with 12 bases lying between them. The CDR3 runs to 14 residues. The CDR3 spells CASSFRSSGYGYTF. CDR3 nucleotides: TGTGCCAGCAGCTTCCGGTCTTCTGGCTATGGCTACACCTTC. The full variable domain, rest sourced from reference TRBV7-2 and TRBJ1-2, is GAGVSQSPSNKVTEKGKDVELRCDPISGHTALYWYRQSLGQGLEFLIYFQGNSAPDKSGLPSDRFSAERTGGSVSTLTIQRTQQEDSAVYLCASSFRSSGYGYTFGSGTRLTVV.

The chain employs TRBV2 and TRBJ2-2; D is ambiguous. Trimming shortened V by 8 bases and J by 0 bases, and 13 bases separated the two germline ends. This CDR3 is 15 amino acids long. Per the germline V gene, CDR1 is SNHLY and CDR2 is FYNNEI. DNA for the CDR3: TGTGCCAGCCGTTCAGTAGCCCCGAACACCGGGGAGCTGTTTTTT. It specifies CASRSVAPNTGELFF.